This T cell receptor beta chain appears in the sequencing data of a study of immune evolution from preneoplasia to lung adenocarcinoma. Study-wide points: Top clone frequencies peaked in normal lung, apparently declining through invasive adenocarcinoma. Later-stage lesions appeared to have more T cells, more diversity, less clonality.

Resections took place in Japan or China from about 2014 to 2017. Histologic diagnosis was independently verified by two lung pathologists. Data came from immunoSEQ multiplex PCR; TCRdb stores just in-frame clones and leaves some out. The table includes approximately 3,500 clones, about half detected once. V lost 1 base, J lost 0 bases, and 4 bases lay in between. The length of the CDR3 is 15 residues. CDR1 SGHNT and CDR2 YENEEA come from the germline V gene. With respect to this clone: Its antigen remains unidentified.

What was sequenced was FFPE normal lung tissue adjacent to the tumor. The sequence was obtained from a person in their fifties or sixties with lung adenocarcinoma. This chain joins TRBV11-3 and TRBJ2-6; D not certain. The CDR3 reads CASSLGNSGANVLTF. As DNA, the CDR3 is TGTGCCAGCAGCTTAGGAAACTCTGGGGCCAACGTCCTGACTTTC.